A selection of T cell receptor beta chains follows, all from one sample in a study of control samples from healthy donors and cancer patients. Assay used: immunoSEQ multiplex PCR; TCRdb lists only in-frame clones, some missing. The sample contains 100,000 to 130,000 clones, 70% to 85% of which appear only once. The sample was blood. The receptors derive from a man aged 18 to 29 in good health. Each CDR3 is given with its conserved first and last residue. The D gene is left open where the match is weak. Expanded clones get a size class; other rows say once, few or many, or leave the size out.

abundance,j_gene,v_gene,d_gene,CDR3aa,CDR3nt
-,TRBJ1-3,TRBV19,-,CASSIAGTPGNTIYF,TGTGCCAGTAGTATAGCCGGGACACCGGGAAACACCATATATTTT
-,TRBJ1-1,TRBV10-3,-,CAISVERNTEAFF,TGTGCCATCAGTGTCGAGAGGAACACTGAAGCTTTCTTT
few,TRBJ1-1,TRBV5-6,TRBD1,CASSPRLGQGGTEAFF,TGTGCCAGCAGCCCACGTTTGGGACAGGGGGGTACTGAAGCTTTCTTT
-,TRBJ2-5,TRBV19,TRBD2,CASSIGGSGGPLETQYF,TGTGCCAGTAGTATAGGCGGGAGCGGGGGGCCTTTAGAGACCCAGTACTTC
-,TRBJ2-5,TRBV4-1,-,CASSRVPGPETQYF,TGCGCCAGCAGCCGAGTCCCAGGGCCGGAGACCCAGTACTTC
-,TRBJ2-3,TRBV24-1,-,CATRDRTDTQYF,TGTGCCACCCGGGACCGCACAGATACGCAGTATTTT
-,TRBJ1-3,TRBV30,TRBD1,CARTGFWGNTIYF,TGTGCCAGGACAGGTTTTTGGGGAAACACCATATATTTT
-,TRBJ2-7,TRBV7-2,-,CASSLEVGVYEQYF,TGTGCCAGCAGCTTAGAAGTAGGGGTCTACGAGCAGTACTTC
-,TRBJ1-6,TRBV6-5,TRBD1,CASSFGTGEFNSPLHF,TGTGCCAGCAGTTTCGGGACAGGCGAATTTAATTCACCCCTCCACTTT
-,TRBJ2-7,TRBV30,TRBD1,CAWNLDRAHEQYF,TGTGCCTGGAACTTAGACAGGGCCCACGAGCAGTACTTC
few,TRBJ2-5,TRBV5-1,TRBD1,CASSYSTGTQETQYF,TGCGCCAGCAGCTACTCGACAGGGACGCAAGAGACCCAGTACTTC
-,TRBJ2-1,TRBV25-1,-,CASSKVHRGNEQFF,TGTGCCAGCAGTAAGGTACACCGGGGCAATGAGCAGTTCTTC
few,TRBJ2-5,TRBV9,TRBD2,CASSARPGAGETQYF,TGTGCCAGCAGCGCCCGCCCCGGAGCGGGGGAGACCCAGTACTTC
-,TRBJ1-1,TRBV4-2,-,CASSQDLGGVSGVDTEAFF,TGTGCCAGCAGCCAAGATCTCGGGGGGGTCAGTGGAGTGGACACTGAAGCTTTCTTT
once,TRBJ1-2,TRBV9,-,CASSVEGGANYGYTF,TGTGCCAGCAGCGTAGAAGGGGGGGCAAATTATGGCTACACCTTC
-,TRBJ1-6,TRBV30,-,CAWSPGRYNSPLHF,TGTGCCTGGAGTCCAGGGAGATATAATTCACCCCTCCACTTT